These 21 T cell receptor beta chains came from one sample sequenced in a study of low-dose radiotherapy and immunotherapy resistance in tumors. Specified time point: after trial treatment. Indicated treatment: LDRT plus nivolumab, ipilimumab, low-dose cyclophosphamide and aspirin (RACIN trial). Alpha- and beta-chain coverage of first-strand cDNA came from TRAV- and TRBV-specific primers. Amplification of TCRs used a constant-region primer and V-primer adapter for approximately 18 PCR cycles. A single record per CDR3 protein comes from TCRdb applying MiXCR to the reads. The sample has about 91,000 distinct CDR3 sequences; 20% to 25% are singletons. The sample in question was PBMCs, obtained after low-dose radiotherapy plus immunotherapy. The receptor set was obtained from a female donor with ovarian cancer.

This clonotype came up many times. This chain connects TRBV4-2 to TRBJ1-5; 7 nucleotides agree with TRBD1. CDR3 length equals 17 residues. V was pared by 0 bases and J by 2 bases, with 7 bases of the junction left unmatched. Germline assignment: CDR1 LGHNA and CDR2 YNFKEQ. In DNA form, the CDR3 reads TGTGCCAGCAGCCAAGACCTTGTGACAGGGCGCAATCAGCCCCAGCATTTT. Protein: CASSQDLVTGRNQPQHF.

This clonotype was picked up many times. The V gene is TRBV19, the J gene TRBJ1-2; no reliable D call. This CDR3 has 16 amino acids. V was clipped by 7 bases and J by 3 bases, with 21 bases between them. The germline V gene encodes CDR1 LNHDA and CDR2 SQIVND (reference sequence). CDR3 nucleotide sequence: TGTGCCAGTACCTCCTATTTGACCTTGGGAGACTATGGCTACACCTTC. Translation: CASTSYLTLGDYGYTF.

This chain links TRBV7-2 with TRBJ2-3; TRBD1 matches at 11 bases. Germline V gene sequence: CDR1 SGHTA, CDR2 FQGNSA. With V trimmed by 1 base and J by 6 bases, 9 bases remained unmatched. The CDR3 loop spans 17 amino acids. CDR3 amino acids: CASSLELGGQGADTQYF. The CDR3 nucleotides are TGTGCCAGCAGCTTAGAGCTTGGCGGACAGGGGGCTGATACGCAGTATTTT. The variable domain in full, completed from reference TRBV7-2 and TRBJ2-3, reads GAGVSQSPSNKVTEKGKDVELRCDPISGHTALYWYRQSLGQGLEFLIYFQGNSAPDKSGLPSDRFSAERTGGSVSTLTIQRTQQEDSAVYLCASSLELGGQGADTQYFGPGTRLTVL.

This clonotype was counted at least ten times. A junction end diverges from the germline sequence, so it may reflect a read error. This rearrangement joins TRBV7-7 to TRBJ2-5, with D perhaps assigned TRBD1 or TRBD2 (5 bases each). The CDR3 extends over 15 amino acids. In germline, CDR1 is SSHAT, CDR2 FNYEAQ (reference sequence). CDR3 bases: TGTGCTAGCAGCTTAGCCGGGCTTGGGGACGAGACCCAGTACTTC. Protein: CASSLAGLGDETQYF.

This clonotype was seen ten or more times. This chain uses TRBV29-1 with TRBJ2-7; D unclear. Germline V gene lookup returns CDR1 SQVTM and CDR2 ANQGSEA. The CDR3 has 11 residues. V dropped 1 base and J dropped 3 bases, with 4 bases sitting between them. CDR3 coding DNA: TGCAGCGTTGAAGGGATCTACGAGCAGTACTTC. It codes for CSVEGIYEQYF.

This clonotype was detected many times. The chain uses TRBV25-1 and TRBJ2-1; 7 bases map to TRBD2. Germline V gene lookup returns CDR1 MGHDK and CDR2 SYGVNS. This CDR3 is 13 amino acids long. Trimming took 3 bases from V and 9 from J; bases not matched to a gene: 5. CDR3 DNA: TGTGCCAGCAGTGATCTGGGGGGGGGTGAGCAGTTCTTC. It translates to CASSDLGGGEQFF.

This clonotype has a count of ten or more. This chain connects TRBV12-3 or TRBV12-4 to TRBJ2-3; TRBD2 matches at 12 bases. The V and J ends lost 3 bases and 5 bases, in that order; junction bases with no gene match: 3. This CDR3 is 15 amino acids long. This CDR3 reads CASSFTLAGGDTQYF. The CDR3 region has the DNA TGTGCCAGCAGTTTCACACTAGCGGGAGGAGATACGCAGTATTTT.

CDR3 bases: TGTGCCAGCAGTTTCAAGGGGGCTGCCAAAAACATTCAGTACTTC. This codes for CASSFKGAAKNIQYF. J is TRBJ2-4 and V is TRBV28; TRBD1 aligns across 7 bases. The CDR3 covers 15 residues. Per germline, CDR1 MDHEN and CDR2 SYDVKM. V was pared by 3 bases and J by 1 base, with 3 bases of the junction left unmatched.

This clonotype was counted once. The CDR3 bases are TGTGCCAGCAGCCTAAAAACAGGGGGCGCCTTCTATGGCTACACCTTC. It yields the protein CASSLKTGGAFYGYTF. The chain uses TRBV27 and TRBJ1-2, with 9 bases that match TRBD1. V lost 6 bases, J lost 4 bases, and 12 bases stayed unmatched. There are 16 residues in the CDR3. Germline V gene sequence: CDR1 MNHEY, CDR2 SMNVEV (reference sequence).

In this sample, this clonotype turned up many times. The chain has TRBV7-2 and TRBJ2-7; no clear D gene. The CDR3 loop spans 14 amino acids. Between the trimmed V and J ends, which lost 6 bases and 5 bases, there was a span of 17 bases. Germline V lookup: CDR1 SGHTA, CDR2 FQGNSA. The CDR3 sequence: CASSQRWSANEQYF. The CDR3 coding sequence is TGTGCCAGCAGTCAACGCTGGTCGGCTAACGAGCAGTACTTC.

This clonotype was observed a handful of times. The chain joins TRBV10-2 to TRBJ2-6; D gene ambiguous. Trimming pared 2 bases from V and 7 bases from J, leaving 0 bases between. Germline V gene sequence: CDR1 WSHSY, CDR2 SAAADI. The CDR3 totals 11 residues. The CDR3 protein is CASSEANVLTF. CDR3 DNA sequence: TGCGCCAGCAGTGAGGCCAACGTCCTGACTTTC.

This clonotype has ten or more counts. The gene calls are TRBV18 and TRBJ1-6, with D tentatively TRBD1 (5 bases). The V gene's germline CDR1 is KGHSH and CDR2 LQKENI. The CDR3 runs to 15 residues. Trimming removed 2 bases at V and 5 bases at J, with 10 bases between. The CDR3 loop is CASSPGGADNSPLHF. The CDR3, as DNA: TGTGCCAGCTCACCAGGAGGGGCAGATAATTCACCCCTCCACTTT. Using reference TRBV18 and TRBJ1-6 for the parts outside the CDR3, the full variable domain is NAGVMQNPRHLVRRRGQEARLRCSPMKGHSHVYWYRQLPEEGLKFMVYLQKENIIDESGMPKERFSAEFPKEGPSILRIQQVVRGDSAAYFCASSPGGADNSPLHFGNGTRLTVT.

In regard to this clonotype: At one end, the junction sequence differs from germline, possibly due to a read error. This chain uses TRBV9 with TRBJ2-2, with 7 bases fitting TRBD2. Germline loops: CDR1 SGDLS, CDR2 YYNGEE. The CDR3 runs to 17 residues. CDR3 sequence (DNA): TGTGCCAGCAGCGTACTAGCGGCGCCCATGAACACCGGGGCGCTGTTTTTT. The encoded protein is CASSVLAAPMNTGALFF.

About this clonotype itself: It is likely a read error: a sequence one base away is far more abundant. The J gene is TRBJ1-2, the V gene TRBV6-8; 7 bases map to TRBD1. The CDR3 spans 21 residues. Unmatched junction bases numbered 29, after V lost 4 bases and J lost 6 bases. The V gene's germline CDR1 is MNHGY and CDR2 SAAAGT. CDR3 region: CASSSSDPPGGQRVQGNGYTF. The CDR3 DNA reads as TGTGCCAGCAGTTCTTCAGATCCTCCGGGGGGACAGAGAGTCCAGGGGAATGGCTACACCTTC.

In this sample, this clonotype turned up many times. The CDR3 DNA is TGCAGTGCCACAGGGGGAGGCGAGCAGTACTTC. As protein: CSATGGGEQYF. V gene TRBV20-1 combines with J gene TRBJ2-7, with 8 bases identical to TRBD1. Germline CDR1 DFQATT, CDR2 SNEGSKA (reference sequence). The junction had 4 bases not matched to a gene; V was cut back by 6 bases and J by 6 bases. There are 11 residues in the CDR3.

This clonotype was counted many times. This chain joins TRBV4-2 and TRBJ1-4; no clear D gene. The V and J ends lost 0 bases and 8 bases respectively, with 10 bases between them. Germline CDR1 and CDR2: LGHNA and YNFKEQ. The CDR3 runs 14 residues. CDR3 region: CASSQERAGEKLFF. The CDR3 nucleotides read TGTGCCAGCAGCCAAGAAAGGGCGGGGGAAAAACTGTTTTTT.

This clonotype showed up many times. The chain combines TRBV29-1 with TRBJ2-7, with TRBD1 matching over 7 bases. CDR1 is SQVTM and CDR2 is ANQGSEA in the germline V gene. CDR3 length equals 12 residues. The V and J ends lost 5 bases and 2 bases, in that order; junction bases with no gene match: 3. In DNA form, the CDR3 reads TGCAGCGTTTCGGACAGGACCTACGAGCAGTACTTC. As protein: CSVSDRTYEQYF.

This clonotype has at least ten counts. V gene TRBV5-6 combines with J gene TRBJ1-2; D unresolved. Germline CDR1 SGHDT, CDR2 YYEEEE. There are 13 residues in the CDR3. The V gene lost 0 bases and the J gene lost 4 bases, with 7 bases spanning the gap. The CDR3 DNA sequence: TGTGCCAGCAGCTTGGTAGGGAGCTATGGCTACACCTTC. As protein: CASSLVGSYGYTF. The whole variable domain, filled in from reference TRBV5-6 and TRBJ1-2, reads DAGVTQSPTHLIKTRGQQVTLRCSPKSGHDTVSWYQQALGQGPQFIFQYYEEEERQRGNFPDRFSGHQFPNYSSELNVNALLLGDSALYLCASSLVGSYGYTFGSGTRLTVV.

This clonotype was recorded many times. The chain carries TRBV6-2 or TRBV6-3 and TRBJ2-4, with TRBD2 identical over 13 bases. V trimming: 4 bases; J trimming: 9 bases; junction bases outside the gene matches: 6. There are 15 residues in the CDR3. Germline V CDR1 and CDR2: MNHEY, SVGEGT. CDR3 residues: CASSSQTSGRIIQYF. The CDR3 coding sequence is TGTGCCAGCAGTTCCCAGACTAGCGGGAGGATCATTCAGTACTTC.

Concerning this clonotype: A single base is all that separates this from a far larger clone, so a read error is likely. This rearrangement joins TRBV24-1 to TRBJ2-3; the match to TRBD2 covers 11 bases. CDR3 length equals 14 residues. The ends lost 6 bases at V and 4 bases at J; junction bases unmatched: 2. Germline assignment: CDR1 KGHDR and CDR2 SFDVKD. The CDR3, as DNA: TGTGCCACCAGTTTAGCGGGAGGGCCAGATACGCAGTATTTT. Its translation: CATSLAGGPDTQYF.

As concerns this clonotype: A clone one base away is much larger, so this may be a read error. The CDR3 loop is CVSSLEGNTQYF. The CDR3 DNA follows: TGTGTCAGCAGCTTAGAAGGGAATACGCAGTATTTT. This sequence joins TRBV7-2 and TRBJ2-3; D ambiguous. CDR3 length equals 12 residues. The germline CDR1 and CDR2 sequences are SGHTA and FQGNSA.